Following are 11 T cell receptor beta chains from one sample sequenced in a study of STAT3 mutations in large granular lymphocyte leukemia. Points from the study as a whole: Every T-LGLL patient had at least one immunodominant TCRbeta clonotype.

Their antigens remain unidentified. Measured with immunoSEQ multiplex PCR; TCRdb has only the in-frame clones, and not every one. Found here are 30,000 to 35,000 clones, around three quarters of them singletons; the top ten hold about 30%. Sequencing used peripheral blood mononuclear cells. Every receptor here comes from a woman between 45 and 65 years old with T-cell large granular lymphocyte leukemia. Some clones in this sample may be carry-over from other donors' samples.

The chain employs TRBV4-3 and TRBJ2-3, with no clear D. This CDR3 is built from 13 residues. CDR1 LGHNA and CDR2 YSLEER come from the germline V gene. The V and J ends lost 4 bases and 4 bases respectively, with 9 bases between them. The CDR3 protein is CASSRDRADTQYF. DNA of the CDR3: TGCGCCAGCAGCCGAGACCGCGCAGATACGCAGTATTTT.

V is TRBV18 and J is TRBJ2-6; unclear D gene. The CDR3 length is 14 residues. V shed 8 bases and J shed 3 bases, with 11 bases lying between them. Germline V gene sequence: CDR1 KGHSH, CDR2 LQKENI. The CDR3 nucleotides are TGTGCCAGCGCTGCCGGGTTTGGGGCCAACGTCCTGACTTTC. Its translation is CASAAGFGANVLTF.

The CDR3 loop reads CASSPRTGSPQDGYTF. CDR3 DNA sequence: TGTGCCAGCAGCCCCCGGACAGGATCTCCCCAGGATGGCTACACCTTC. The J gene is TRBJ1-2, the V gene TRBV5-5, with TRBD1 identical over 7 bases. This CDR3 has 16 residues. With V trimmed by 4 bases and J by 6 bases, 15 bases remained unmatched. The germline gives CDR1 SGHKS, CDR2 YYEKEE (reference sequence).

The chain's CDR3 is CASSLTSSTDTQYF. Written as DNA, the CDR3 is TGTGCCAGCAGCTTGACATCCTCCACAGATACGCAGTATTTT. The chain employs TRBV5-4 and TRBJ2-3; no definite D call. The CDR3 covers 14 residues. V lost 1 base to trimming and J lost 2 bases, with 8 bases between them. Germline CDR1 is SGHNT and CDR2 is YYREEE (reference sequence).

This rearrangement joins TRBV19 to TRBJ1-5; D possibly corresponds to TRBD1 (6 bases). The V end lost 7 bases, the J end lost 5 bases, and 18 bases lay between the germline ends. Looked up from germline, CDR1 is LNHDA and CDR2 is SQIVND (reference sequence). The CDR3 length is 15 residues. The CDR3 loop is CASTAPGEGHQPQHF. The CDR3 DNA is TGTGCCAGTACCGCACCAGGGGAGGGCCATCAGCCCCAGCATTTT.

Turning to this clone: At one boundary the junction diverges from the germline segment, which might be a read error. The CDR3 bases are TGTGCCAGTAGCTTAGGCTCGGGGTACAATCAGCCCCAGCATTTT. Encoded protein: CASSLGSGYNQPQHF. This chain connects TRBV7-2 to TRBJ1-5; no clear D gene. Germline CDR1 and CDR2: SGHTA and FQGNSA. There are 15 residues in the CDR3.

The sample holds a few counts of this clone. V usage is TRBV28 and J usage is TRBJ2-1; tentatively, D is TRBD2 (5 bases). This CDR3 region has 13 residues. V dropped 5 bases and J dropped 5 bases, with 10 bases sitting between them. The germline V gene encodes CDR1 MDHEN and CDR2 SYDVKM. The CDR3 DNA is TGTGCCAGCAGTCCTACGGGGAACAATGAGCAGTTCTTC. Encoded protein: CASSPTGNNEQFF. Full variable domain (outside the CDR3, taken from reference TRBV28 and TRBJ2-1): DVKVTQSSRYLVKRTGEKVFLECVQDMDHENMFWYRQDPGLGLRLIYFSYDVKMKEKGDIPEGYSVSREKKERFSLILESASTNQTSMYLCASSPTGNNEQFFGPGTRLTVL.

This sequence joins TRBV7-2 and TRBJ2-1; D is undetermined. The germline V and J ends were trimmed by 4 bases and 5 bases, with 12 bases remaining between them. Per the germline V gene, CDR1 is SGHTA and CDR2 is FQGNSA. The CDR3 has 14 residues. CDR3 amino acids: CASSSTALNNEQFF. For the CDR3, the DNA is TGTGCCAGCAGCTCCACTGCGTTGAACAATGAGCAGTTCTTC.

V and J are TRBV5-1 and TRBJ1-2, with TRBD1 identical over 9 bases. The CDR3 is made up of 15 amino acids. The junction had 10 bases not matched to a gene; V was cut back by 3 bases and J by 7 bases. Germline loops: CDR1 SGHRS, CDR2 YFSETQ. The CDR3 nucleotides are TGCGCCAGCAGCTCTGACGGGACAGGGCAGCGTGGCTACACCTTC. As protein: CASSSDGTGQRGYTF.

The rearrangement uses TRBV5-1 and TRBJ1-2; D not certain. Germline-derived CDR1 and CDR2 are SGHRS and YFSETQ. The CDR3 runs to 12 residues. V shed 0 bases and J shed 5 bases, with 5 bases lying between them. The CDR3 sequence: CASSLEGYGYTF. DNA of the CDR3: TGCGCCAGCAGCTTGGAGGGTTATGGCTACACCTTC.

This clone is medium-sized by share. J is TRBJ2-2 and V is TRBV5-1; no firm D call. Trimming shortened V by 4 bases and J by 5 bases, and 9 bases separated the two germline ends. The CDR3 sequence is 13 residues long. The germline V gene encodes CDR1 SGHRS and CDR2 YFSETQ. CDR3 loop: CASSKYTTGELFF. CDR3 coding DNA: TGCGCCAGCAGCAAGTATACGACCGGGGAGCTGTTTTTT.